These T cell receptor beta chains were read from a single sample in a study of a mutant IDH1 vaccine in newly diagnosed glioma. What these receptors recognize is not known. The protocol was immunoSEQ multiplex PCR, while the TCRdb copy is restricted to in-frame clones and leaves out a portion. The repertoire holds about 72,000 clones, with nearly 85% as singletons. Material: PBMCs, obtained from a glioma patient whose treatment included an IDH1 peptide vaccine. Every receptor here comes from a man younger than 35 with glioma. CDR3s leave out the opening cysteine and the closing phenylalanine or tryptophan.

v_gene,len,j_gene,CDR3aa
TRBV11-2,11,TRBJ1-2,ASSRIDNYGYT
TRBV11-3,18,TRBJ2-7,ASSLRRATVRERTPYEQY
TRBV4-1,12,TRBJ1-5,ASSQGESNQPQH
TRBV10-3,11,TRBJ1-5,AISDMGNQPQH
TRBV27,13,TRBJ1-1,ASSSTPTGRTEAF
TRBV25-1,14,TRBJ2-5,ASSRTGAPRQETQY
TRBV5-1,12,TRBJ2-1,ASSGGGASYEQF
TRBV10-3,14,TRBJ2-1,AISLGIGGAYNEQF
TRBV27,11,TRBJ1-2,ASSFNEGYGYT
TRBV6-6,14,TRBJ2-5,ASSYDRGGAKETQY
TRBV19,14,TRBJ2-2,ASALGTGLVTGELF
TRBV6-6,13,TRBJ1-1,ASIGRDRASTEAF
TRBV6-1,13,TRBJ1-2,ASSERDLRNDGYT
TRBV4-3,12,TRBJ1-1,ASSKGTRGTEAF
TRBV29-1,12,TRBJ2-2,SVTGTSSTGELF
TRBV2,12,TRBJ2-3,ASNDRGPTDTQY
TRBV19,11,TRBJ1-1,ASSISMNTEAF
TRBV30,9,TRBJ2-7,AWGSMYEQY
TRBV7-7,15,TRBJ1-2,ASSLVEPLGPNYGYT
TRBV5-1,11,TRBJ1-1,ASRRGWDTEAF
TRBV5-1,13,TRBJ1-4,ASSFGGQPNEKLF
TRBV4-1,14,TRBJ1-4,ASSQVWGATNEKLF
TRBV6-5,14,TRBJ1-2,AGSYDLQGASYGYT
TRBV7-2,16,TRBJ2-3,ASSLAAGLAGGRDTQY
TRBV9,13,TRBJ2-3,ASSEAGTGSDTQY
TRBV5-8,10,TRBJ2-7,ASSLRTYEQY
TRBV30,12,TRBJ1-5,AWSVGGSNQPQH